This T cell receptor (beta chain) was recovered during a study of T-cell reconstitution after alpha-beta-depleted transplantation in children. Trimming removed 4 bases from V and 8 bases from J; junction bases left unmatched: 12. The CDR3 spans 16 residues. Unique molecular identifiers were incorporated when the TCRbeta library was constructed. One entry per CDR3 protein results from TCRdb running MiXCR on the PCR reads. The sample has 190,000 or so distinct CDR3 sequences, 6.3% seen once. To note about this clonotype: The antigen remains undetermined.

Study-wide points: Some patients showed high day-60 TCRbeta diversity, which derived from surviving recipient T cells and thymic progenitors. Several hundred expanded graft clones reportedly gave rise to the alpha-beta T cells present about two months after transplant. At the one-year point after transplant, T-cell counts and TCRbeta diversity were found to come mostly from T cells that had been newly produced.

Sequenced material: PBMCs, taken before TCRalphabeta/CD19-depleted stem cell transplant. The sequence came from a girl under three years old with combined immunodeficiency, due to receive a stem cell transplant. The chain joins TRBV12-3 or TRBV12-4 to TRBJ2-1; 9 bases align to TRBD2. The DNA for the CDR3 is TGTGCCAGCAGTTCCATAACTAGCGGGTCATACGATGAGCAGTTCTTC. Amino acids: CASSSITSGSYDEQFF.